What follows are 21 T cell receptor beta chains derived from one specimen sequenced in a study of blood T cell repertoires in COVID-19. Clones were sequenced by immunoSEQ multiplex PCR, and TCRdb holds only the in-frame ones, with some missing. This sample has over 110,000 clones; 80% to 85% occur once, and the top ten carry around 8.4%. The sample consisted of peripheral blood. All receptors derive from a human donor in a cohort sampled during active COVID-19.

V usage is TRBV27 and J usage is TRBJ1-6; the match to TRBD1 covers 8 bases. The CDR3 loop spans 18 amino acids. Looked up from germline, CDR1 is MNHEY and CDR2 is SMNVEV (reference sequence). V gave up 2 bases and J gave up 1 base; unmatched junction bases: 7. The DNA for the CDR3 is TGTGCCAGCAGTTTAGGGGCCAGGGGGCGGTCCTATAATTCACCCCTCCACTTT. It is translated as CASSLGARGRSYNSPLHF.

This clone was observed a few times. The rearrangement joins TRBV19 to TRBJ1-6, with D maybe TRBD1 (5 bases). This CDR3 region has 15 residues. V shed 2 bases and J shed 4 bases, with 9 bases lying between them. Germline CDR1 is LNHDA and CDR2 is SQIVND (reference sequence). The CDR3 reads CASSISTEYNSPLHF. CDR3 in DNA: TGTGCCAGTAGTATATCGACAGAATATAATTCACCCCTCCACTTT.

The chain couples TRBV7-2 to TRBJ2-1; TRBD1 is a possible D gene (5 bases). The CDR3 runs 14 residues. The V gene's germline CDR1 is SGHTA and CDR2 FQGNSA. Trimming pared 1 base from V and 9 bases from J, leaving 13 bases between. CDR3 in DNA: TGTGCCAGCAGCTTAGGCGCAGGGCAGGGTGAGCAGTTCTTC. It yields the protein CASSLGAGQGEQFF.

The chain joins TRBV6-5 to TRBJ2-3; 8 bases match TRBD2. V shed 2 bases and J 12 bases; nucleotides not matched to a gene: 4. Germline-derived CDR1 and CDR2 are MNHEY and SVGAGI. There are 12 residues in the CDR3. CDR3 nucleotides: TGTGCCAGCAGTTACGGGACTAGGGAACAGTATTTT. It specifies CASSYGTREQYF.

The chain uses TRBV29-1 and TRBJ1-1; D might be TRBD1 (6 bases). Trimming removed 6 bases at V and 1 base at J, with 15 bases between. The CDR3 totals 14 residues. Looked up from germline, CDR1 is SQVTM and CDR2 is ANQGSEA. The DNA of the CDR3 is TGCAGCGTGGCCCGGGACACCGGGAACACTGAAGCTTTCTTT. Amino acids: CSVARDTGNTEAFF.

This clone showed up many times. The CDR3 here is CASRNARDGQDSYEQYF. The CDR3 DNA reads as TGTGCAAGTCGGAACGCCCGGGACGGACAGGACTCCTACGAGCAGTACTTC. The chain has TRBV12-2 and TRBJ2-7; the table calls TRBD1, which could not be checked here. TRBV12-2 is a listed pseudogene. This CDR3 region has 17 residues.

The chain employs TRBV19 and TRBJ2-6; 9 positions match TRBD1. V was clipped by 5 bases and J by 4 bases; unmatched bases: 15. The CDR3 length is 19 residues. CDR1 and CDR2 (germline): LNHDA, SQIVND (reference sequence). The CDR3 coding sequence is TGTGCCAGTAGTCCATCGGGACAGGGCGTCCTCTCCGGGGCCAACGTCCTGACTTTC. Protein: CASSPSGQGVLSGANVLTF.

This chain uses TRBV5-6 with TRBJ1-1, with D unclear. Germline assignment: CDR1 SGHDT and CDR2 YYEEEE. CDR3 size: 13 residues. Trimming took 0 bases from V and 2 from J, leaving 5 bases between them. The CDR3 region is CASSLDLNTEAFF. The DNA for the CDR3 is TGTGCCAGCAGCTTGGACCTAAACACTGAAGCTTTCTTT.

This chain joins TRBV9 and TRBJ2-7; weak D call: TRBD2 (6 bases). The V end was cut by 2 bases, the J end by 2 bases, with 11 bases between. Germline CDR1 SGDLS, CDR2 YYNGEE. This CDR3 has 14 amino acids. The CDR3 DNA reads TGTGCCAGCAGCGTTAGCGGAGAAGCCTACGAGCAGTACTTC. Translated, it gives CASSVSGEAYEQYF.

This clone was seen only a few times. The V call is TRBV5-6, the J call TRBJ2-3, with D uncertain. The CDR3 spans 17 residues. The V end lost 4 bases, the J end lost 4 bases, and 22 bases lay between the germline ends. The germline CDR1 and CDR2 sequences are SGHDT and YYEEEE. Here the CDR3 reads CASSPIRRSSVADTQYF. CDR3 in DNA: TGTGCCAGCAGCCCGATCCGCAGAAGCAGCGTTGCAGATACGCAGTATTTT.

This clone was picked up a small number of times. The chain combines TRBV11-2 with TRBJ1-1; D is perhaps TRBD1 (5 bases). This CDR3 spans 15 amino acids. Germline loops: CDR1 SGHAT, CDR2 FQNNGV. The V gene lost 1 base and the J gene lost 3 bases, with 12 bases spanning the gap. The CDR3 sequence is CASSLAWGRDTEAFF. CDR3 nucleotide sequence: TGTGCCAGCAGCTTAGCCTGGGGGAGGGACACTGAAGCTTTCTTT.

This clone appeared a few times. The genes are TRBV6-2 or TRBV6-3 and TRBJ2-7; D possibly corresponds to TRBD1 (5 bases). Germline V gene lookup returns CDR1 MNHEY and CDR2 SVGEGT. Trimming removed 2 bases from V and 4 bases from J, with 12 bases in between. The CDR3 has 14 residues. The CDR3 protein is CASSYGLGDYEQYF. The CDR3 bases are TGTGCCAGCAGTTACGGTCTAGGGGATTACGAGCAGTACTTC.

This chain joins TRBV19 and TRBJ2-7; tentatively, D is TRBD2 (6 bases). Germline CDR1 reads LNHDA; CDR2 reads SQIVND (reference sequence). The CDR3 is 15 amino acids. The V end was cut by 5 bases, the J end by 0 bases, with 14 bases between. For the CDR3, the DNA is TGTGCCAGTAGTGACGCGGGACTGACCTCCTACGAGCAGTACTTC. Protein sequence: CASSDAGLTSYEQYF.

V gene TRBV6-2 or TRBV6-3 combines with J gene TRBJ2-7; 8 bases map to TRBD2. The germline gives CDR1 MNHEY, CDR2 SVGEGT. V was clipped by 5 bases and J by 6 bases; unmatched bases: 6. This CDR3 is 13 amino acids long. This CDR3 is CASSQGTSAEQYF. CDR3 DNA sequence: TGTGCCAGCAGTCAAGGGACTAGTGCCGAGCAGTACTTC.

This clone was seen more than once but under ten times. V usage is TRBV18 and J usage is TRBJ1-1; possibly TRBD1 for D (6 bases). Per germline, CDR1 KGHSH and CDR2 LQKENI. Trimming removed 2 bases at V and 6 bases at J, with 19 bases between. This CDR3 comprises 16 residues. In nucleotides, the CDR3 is TGTGCCAGCTCACCAGTCGGGGGGGGCATTGGATCTGAAGCTTTCTTT. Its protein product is CASSPVGGGIGSEAFF.

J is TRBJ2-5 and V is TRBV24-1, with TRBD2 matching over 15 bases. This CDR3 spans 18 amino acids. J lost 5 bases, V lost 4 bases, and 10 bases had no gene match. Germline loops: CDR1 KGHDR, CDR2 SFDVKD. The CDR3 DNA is TGTGCCACCAGTGACTCCGGGACTAGCGGGAGGTGGTCGGAGACCCAGTACTTC. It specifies CATSDSGTSGRWSETQYF.

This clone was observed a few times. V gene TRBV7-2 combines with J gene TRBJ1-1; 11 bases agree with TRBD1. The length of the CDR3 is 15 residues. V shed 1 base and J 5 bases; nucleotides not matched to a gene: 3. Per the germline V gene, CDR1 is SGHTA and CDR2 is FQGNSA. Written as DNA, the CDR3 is TGTGCCAGCAGCTTAGTTGGGACAGGGGGGACTGAAGCTTTCTTT. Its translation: CASSLVGTGGTEAFF.

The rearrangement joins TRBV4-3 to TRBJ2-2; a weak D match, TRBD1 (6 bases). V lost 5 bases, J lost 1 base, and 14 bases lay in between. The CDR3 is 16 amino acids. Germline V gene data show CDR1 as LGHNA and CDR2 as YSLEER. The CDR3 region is CASSEQGRENTGELFF. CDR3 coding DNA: TGCGCCAGCAGCGAACAGGGTCGAGAGAACACCGGGGAGCTGTTTTTT.

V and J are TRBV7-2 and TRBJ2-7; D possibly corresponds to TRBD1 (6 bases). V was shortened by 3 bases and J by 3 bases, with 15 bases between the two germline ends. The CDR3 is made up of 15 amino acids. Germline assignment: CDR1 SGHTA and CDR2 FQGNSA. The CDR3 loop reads CASSFQGPGDYEQYF. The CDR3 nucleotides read TGTGCCAGCAGCTTCCAGGGGCCAGGGGACTACGAGCAGTACTTC.

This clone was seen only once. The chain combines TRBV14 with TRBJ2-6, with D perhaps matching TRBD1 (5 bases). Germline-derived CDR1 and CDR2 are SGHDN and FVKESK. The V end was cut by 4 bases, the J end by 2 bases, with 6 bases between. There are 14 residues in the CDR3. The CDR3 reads CASSPGTGANVLTF. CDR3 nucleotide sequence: TGTGCCAGCAGCCCAGGGACTGGGGCCAACGTCCTGACTTTC.

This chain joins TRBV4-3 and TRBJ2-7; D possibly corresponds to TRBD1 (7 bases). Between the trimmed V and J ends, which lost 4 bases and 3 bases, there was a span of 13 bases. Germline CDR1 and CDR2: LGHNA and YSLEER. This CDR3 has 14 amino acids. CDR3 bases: TGCGCCAGCAGCCGTGGACAGGACTACTACGAGCAGTACTTC. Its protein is CASSRGQDYYEQYF.